Presented here are 13 T cell receptor beta chains from one specimen sequenced in a study of blood T cell repertoires in COVID-19. Profiling relied on immunoSEQ multiplex PCR, and the TCRdb table lists in-frame clones only, not all of them. The sample holds 40,000 to 50,000 clones, around nine tenths seen once. The sequencing input was peripheral blood. The receptors stem from a human donor in a cohort sampled during active COVID-19.

This chain joins TRBV28 and TRBJ2-1; TRBD2 matches at 10 bases. CDR1 is MDHEN, CDR2 SYDVKM, per germline. The CDR3 extends over 14 amino acids. J gave up 4 bases and V 5 bases, and 2 bases lay outside the gene matches. The CDR3 coding sequence is TGTGCCAGCAGTCAGGGACTAGCGTACAATGAGCAGTTCTTC. This encodes CASSQGLAYNEQFF.

This clone was counted once. The V call is TRBV27, the J call TRBJ2-7; D possibly corresponds to TRBD1 (5 bases). This CDR3 comprises 17 residues. Deletions cut 0 bases from V and 5 bases from J, with 20 bases between. Germline assignment: CDR1 MNHEY and CDR2 SMNVEV (reference sequence). The CDR3 nucleotides are TGTGCCAGCAGTTTATCCCCCCGGTCGGTGGGGCACCACGAGCAGTACTTC. Translating it yields CASSLSPRSVGHHEQYF.

The rearrangement links TRBV11-1 to TRBJ2-1, with D possibly TRBD2 on 6 matching bases. CDR3 length: 14 residues. Germline V gene sequence: CDR1 SGHAT, CDR2 FQDESV (reference sequence). DNA of the CDR3: TGTGCTAGCGGACGGGAGCCCCCCTACAATGAGCAGTTCTTC. It yields the protein CASGREPPYNEQFF. The variable domain in full, with the rest retrieved from reference TRBV11-1 and TRBJ2-1, is EAEVAQSPRYKITEKSQAVAFWCDPISGHATLYWYRQILGQGPELLVQFQDESVVDDSQLPKDRFSAERLKGVDSTLKIQPAELGDSAMYLCASGREPPYNEQFFGPGTRLTVL.

This clone was detected a few times. One end of the junction varies from germline; a read error may be responsible. The chain recombines TRBV7-7 with TRBJ2-5, with D possibly matching TRBD1 (5 bases). The CDR3 extends over 16 amino acids. The germline gives CDR1 SSHAT, CDR2 FNYEAQ (reference sequence). In nucleotides, the CDR3 is TGTGCTAGCAGCTTAGGGGATAGGGGCGGTGGAGAGACCCAGTACTTC. Translated, it gives CASSLGDRGGGETQYF.

This chain joins TRBV9 and TRBJ2-7; TRBD2 is a possible D gene (6 bases). The CDR3 has 13 residues. The V gene's germline CDR1 is SGDLS and CDR2 YYNGEE. V lost 6 bases, J lost 3 bases, and 13 bases lay in between. CDR3 protein: CASNDGSLYEQYF. In DNA form, the CDR3 reads TGTGCCAGCAATGACGGGAGTCTCTACGAGCAGTACTTC.

The V and J genes are TRBV9 and TRBJ2-3; 10 nucleotides align to TRBD2. V trimming: 2 bases; J trimming: 2 bases; junction bases outside the gene matches: 2. The germline V gene has CDR1 SGDLS and CDR2 YYNGEE. This CDR3 comprises 15 residues. This chain's CDR3 is CASSVGLAATDTQYF. CDR3 DNA: TGTGCCAGCAGCGTTGGACTAGCGGCCACAGATACGCAGTATTTT.

This chain connects TRBV30 to TRBJ1-2; TRBD1 matches 8 bases. The CDR3 is 14 residues long. The germline gives CDR1 GTSNPN, CDR2 SVGIG (reference sequence). The CDR3 here is CAIYTRGRLGGYTF. The CDR3 bases are TGTGCTATCTATACCAGGGGGCGCCTGGGTGGCTACACCTTC.

This chain uses TRBV6-5 with TRBJ2-2; TRBD2 is a possible D gene (5 bases). The CDR3 runs to 14 residues. Trimming cost V 8 bases and J 7 bases, with 17 bases left between them. Germline-derived CDR1 and CDR2 are MNHEY and SVGAGI. CDR3 sequence (DNA): TGTGCCAGCCAAAGAGTAGGACGGGGCGGGGAGCTGTTTTTT. It translates to CASQRVGRGGELFF.

This clone was seen a handful of times. V usage is TRBV27 and J usage is TRBJ2-7; a possible D gene is TRBD2 (6 bases). CDR3 length equals 16 residues. Germline V CDR1 and CDR2: MNHEY, SMNVEV (reference sequence). The V gene lost 2 bases and the J gene lost 3 bases, with 17 bases spanning the gap. The CDR3 DNA reads TGTGCCAGCAGTTTAGCGCTCGGGACTTTCTACTACGAGCAGTACTTC. It specifies CASSLALGTFYYEQYF.

V and J are TRBV9 and TRBJ2-1, with 7 bases lining up with TRBD2. Germline loops: CDR1 SGDLS, CDR2 YYNGEE. The CDR3 contains 17 residues. V trimming: 0 bases; J trimming: 3 bases; junction bases outside the gene matches: 9. CDR3 protein: CASSVEPSGAYYNEQFF. CDR3 bases: TGTGCCAGCAGCGTAGAGCCCAGCGGGGCCTACTACAATGAGCAGTTCTTC.

The chain combines TRBV7-8 with TRBJ1-4, with D perhaps matching TRBD1 (6 bases). Germline lookup yields CDR1 SGHVS and CDR2 FQNEAQ. V was clipped by 1 base and J by 3 bases, with 12 bases between them. The length of the CDR3 is 16 residues. CDR3 DNA: TGTGCCAGCAGCTTAGGAGCGTCAGGGGCTAATGAAAAACTGTTTTTT. Translating gives CASSLGASGANEKLFF.

This clone was detected once. The gene calls are TRBV24-1 and TRBJ1-2; a weak D match, TRBD1 (5 bases). The germline V gene encodes CDR1 KGHDR and CDR2 SFDVKD. The CDR3 covers 11 residues. The V end was cut by 8 bases, the J end by 2 bases, with 5 bases between. CDR3 DNA: TGTGCCACCAAGGGGAACTATGGCTACACCTTC. Translation: CATKGNYGYTF.

V gene TRBV18 combines with J gene TRBJ2-7; 9 nucleotides agree with TRBD2. Germline assignment: CDR1 KGHSH and CDR2 LQKENI. The junction had 12 bases not matched to a gene; V was cut back by 3 bases and J by 6 bases. The CDR3 is 16 amino acids. The CDR3 sequence: CASSPGVSGSYPEQYF. The CDR3 DNA reads TGTGCCAGCTCACCGGGCGTTAGCGGGAGCTATCCCGAGCAGTACTTC.